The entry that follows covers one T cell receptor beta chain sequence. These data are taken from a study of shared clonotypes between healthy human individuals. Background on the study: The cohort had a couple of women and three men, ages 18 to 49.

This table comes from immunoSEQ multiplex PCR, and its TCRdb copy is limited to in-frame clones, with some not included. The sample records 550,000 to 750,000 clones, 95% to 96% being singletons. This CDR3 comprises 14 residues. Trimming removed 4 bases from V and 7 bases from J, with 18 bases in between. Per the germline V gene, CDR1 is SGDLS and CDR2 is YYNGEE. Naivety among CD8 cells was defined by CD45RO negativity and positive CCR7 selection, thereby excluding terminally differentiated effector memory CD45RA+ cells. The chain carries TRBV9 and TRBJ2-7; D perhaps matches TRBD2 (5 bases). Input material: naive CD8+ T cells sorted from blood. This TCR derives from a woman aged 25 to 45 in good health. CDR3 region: CASSLYDTTGEQYF. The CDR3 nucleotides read TGTGCCAGCAGCCTTTACGACACCACGGGGGAGCAGTACTTC.